Listed below are T cell receptor beta chains from one sample, sequenced in a study of T cell repertoires and HLA-DP antigens. Here immunoSEQ multiplex PCR was the method, and the copy in TCRdb shows in-frame clones only, minus some. The data contain approximately 110,000 clones, almost 95% of them seen just once; the ten biggest clones take up more than 0.25%. What these receptors recognize is not known. The specimen was CD4+ T cells from PBMCs. The source of these receptors is a woman aged 18-29 years in good health and CMV-seronegative. The CDR3 runs from the conserved cysteine through the conserved F or W. Fields, in order: CDR3 DNA, CDR3 protein, CDR3 length, D gene, clone size, V gene, J gene. The D gene is left open where the match is weak. Only part of the rows carry a size: once, few, many, or a class if the clone is expanded.

CDR3nt: TGTGCCACCAGCAGGTATCGACAGGCAACTAATGAAAAACTGTTTTTT
CDR3aa: CATSRYRQATNEKLFF
len: 16
d_gene: -
abundance: -
v_gene: TRBV15
j_gene: TRBJ1-4

CDR3nt: TGTGCCAGCAGCCCACGCCCTCCCTTGGACGAGCAGTACTTC
CDR3aa: CASSPRPPLDEQYF
len: 14
d_gene: -
abundance: once
v_gene: TRBV5-4
j_gene: TRBJ2-7

CDR3nt: TGTGCCAGCAGTTTAAAGTTAGCTGCGGGTGGCTACACCTTC
CDR3aa: CASSLKLAAGGYTF
len: 14
d_gene: -
abundance: -
v_gene: TRBV28
j_gene: TRBJ1-2

CDR3nt: TGTGCCAGCTCACCAGACAAAAACTATGGCTACACCTTC
CDR3aa: CASSPDKNYGYTF
len: 13
d_gene: -
abundance: -
v_gene: TRBV18
j_gene: TRBJ1-2

CDR3nt: TGTGCCAGCTCACAATCGGGACAGCTGAACACTGAAGCTTTCTTT
CDR3aa: CASSQSGQLNTEAFF
len: 15
d_gene: TRBD1
abundance: -
v_gene: TRBV18
j_gene: TRBJ1-1

CDR3nt: TGTGCCACCAGCAGAGAGGCAAGCACCTACGAGCAGTACTTC
CDR3aa: CATSREASTYEQYF
len: 14
d_gene: -
abundance: many
v_gene: TRBV15
j_gene: TRBJ2-7

CDR3nt: TGTGCCAGCAGGGAAGTCACTAGCACAGATACGCAGTATTTT
CDR3aa: CASREVTSTDTQYF
len: 14
d_gene: -
abundance: once
v_gene: TRBV6-5
j_gene: TRBJ2-3

CDR3nt: TGCGCCAGCAGCTTCATGACTAGCGGGAGAGCAGATACGCAGTATTTT
CDR3aa: CASSFMTSGRADTQYF
len: 16
d_gene: TRBD2
abundance: -
v_gene: TRBV5-1
j_gene: TRBJ2-3

CDR3nt: TGTGCCAGCTCACCGCGCCTGGGACTAAACGCCGGGGAGCTGTTTTTT
CDR3aa: CASSPRLGLNAGELFF
len: 16
d_gene: TRBD2
abundance: -
v_gene: TRBV18
j_gene: TRBJ2-2

CDR3nt: TGTGCCAGCTCATTGGACAGGGGCCAGCCCCAGCATTTT
CDR3aa: CASSLDRGQPQHF
len: 13
d_gene: TRBD1
abundance: -
v_gene: TRBV18
j_gene: TRBJ1-5

CDR3nt: TGTGCCAGCAGTGAATATAGGGCGAGCTCCTACAATGAGCAGTTCTTC
CDR3aa: CASSEYRASSYNEQFF
len: 16
d_gene: -
abundance: -
v_gene: TRBV6-1
j_gene: TRBJ2-1

CDR3nt: TGCGCCAGCAGCCGACAGGGGGCGCAGTCACCCCTCCACTTT
CDR3aa: CASSRQGAQSPLHF
len: 14
d_gene: TRBD1
abundance: -
v_gene: TRBV4-1
j_gene: TRBJ1-6

CDR3nt: TGTGCCAGTAGTATATGGGGAATCAACACCGGGGAGCTGTTTTTT
CDR3aa: CASSIWGINTGELFF
len: 15
d_gene: -
abundance: once
v_gene: TRBV19
j_gene: TRBJ2-2

CDR3nt: TGTGCCAGCAGCTATGGGGTCGGGTTTAAGTCCGGGGAGCTGTTTTTT
CDR3aa: CASSYGVGFKSGELFF
len: 16
d_gene: -
abundance: many
v_gene: TRBV7-6
j_gene: TRBJ2-2